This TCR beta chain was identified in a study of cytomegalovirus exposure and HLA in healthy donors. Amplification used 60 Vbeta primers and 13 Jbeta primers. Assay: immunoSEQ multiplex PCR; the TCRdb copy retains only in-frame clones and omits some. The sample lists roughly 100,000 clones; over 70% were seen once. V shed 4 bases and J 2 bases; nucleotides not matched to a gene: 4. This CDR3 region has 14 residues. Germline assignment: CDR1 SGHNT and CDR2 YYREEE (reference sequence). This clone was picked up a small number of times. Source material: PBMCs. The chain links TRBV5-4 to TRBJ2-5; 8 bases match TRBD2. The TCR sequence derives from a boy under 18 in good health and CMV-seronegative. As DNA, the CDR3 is TGTGCCAGCAGCCGCGGCGGGGGGCAAGAGACCCAGTACTTC. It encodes CASSRGGGQETQYF. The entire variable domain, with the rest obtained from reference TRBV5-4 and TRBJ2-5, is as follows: ETGVTQSPTHLIKTRGQQVTLRCSSQSGHNTVSWYQQALGQGPQFIFQYYREEENGRGNFPPRFSGLQFPNYSSELNVNALELDDSALYLCASSRGGGQETQYFGPGTRLLVL.